What follows are 21 T cell receptor beta chains derived from one specimen sequenced in a study of blood T cell repertoires in COVID-19. The table came from immunoSEQ multiplex PCR; TCRdb's copy has only in-frame clones and leaves some out. The sample contains more than 75,000 clones, roughly 80% of which appear only once. The sample taken for sequencing was peripheral blood. The receptors shown here come from a human donor in a cohort sampled during active COVID-19.

This chain connects TRBV24-1 to TRBJ2-7, with unresolved D. This CDR3 comprises 14 residues. Germline V gene data show CDR1 as KGHDR and CDR2 as SFDVKD. Between the trimmed V and J ends, which lost 7 bases and 2 bases, there was a span of 14 bases. In nucleotides, the CDR3 is TGTGCCACCAGCCAAGACGGAGTTCCCTACGAGCAGTACTTC. Its translation is CATSQDGVPYEQYF.

V gene TRBV7-3 combines with J gene TRBJ1-1; D is undetermined. The V gene's germline CDR1 is SGHTA and CDR2 FQGTGA. V gave up 5 bases and J gave up 7 bases, with 14 bases separating them. The CDR3 is 13 residues long. The CDR3 DNA reads TGTGCCAGCAGCCGAAATCCAGGTTATGAAGCTTTCTTT. Translating gives CASSRNPGYEAFF.

The CDR3 spells CASSWSRDGGNEQFF. CDR3 nucleotides: TGTGCCAGCAGCTGGAGCCGGGACGGAGGGAATGAGCAGTTCTTC. The rearrangement uses TRBV6-5 and TRBJ2-1, with TRBD2 as a possible D gene (6 bases). CDR3 length: 15 amino acids. Trimming took 6 bases from V and 7 from J, leaving 19 bases between them. The V gene's germline CDR1 is MNHEY and CDR2 SVGAGI.

The chain links TRBV19 to TRBJ2-7; D is possibly TRBD2 (5 bases). This CDR3 comprises 17 residues. V was trimmed by 5 bases and J by 3 bases, leaving 23 bases between them. Germline V gene lookup returns CDR1 LNHDA and CDR2 SQIVND (reference sequence). CDR3 nucleotide sequence: TGTGCCAGTAGTCTGAGGGTCTCCTCCCTTGGGAACTACGAGCAGTACTTC. As protein: CASSLRVSSLGNYEQYF.

The chain links TRBV7-6 to TRBJ2-5, with 10 bases lining up with TRBD1. Trimming took 3 bases from V and 5 from J; bases not matched to a gene: 9. The CDR3 is 16 amino acids. Germline V gene data show CDR1 as SGHVS and CDR2 as FNYEAQ. Here the CDR3 DNA reads TGTGCCAGCAGCTTCCCGGGACAGGGGACCAGGGAGACCCAGTACTTC. Translated: CASSFPGQGTRETQYF.

The chain uses TRBV20-1 and TRBJ1-6, with D perhaps matching TRBD1 (5 bases). The CDR3 consists of 17 residues. Trimming stripped 3 bases from V and 4 bases from J, with 19 bases between. Germline lookup yields CDR1 DFQATT and CDR2 SNEGSKA (reference sequence). The CDR3: CSASFGRATPYNSPLHF. DNA of the CDR3: TGCAGTGCTAGTTTCGGCAGGGCGACTCCTTATAATTCACCCCTCCACTTT.

V is TRBV7-9 and J is TRBJ2-3; possible D gene TRBD1, 7 bases. The CDR3 consists of 15 residues. Germline V CDR1 and CDR2: SEHNR, FQNEAQ (reference sequence). V was shortened by 5 bases and J by 2 bases, with 14 bases between the two germline ends. CDR3 in DNA: TGTGCCAGCAGCCGCGGGACAGTCCACACAGATACGCAGTATTTT. It translates to CASSRGTVHTDTQYF.

This clone was seen a handful of times. The V gene is TRBV7-9, the J gene TRBJ1-6; D is perhaps TRBD1 (5 bases). V was pared by 1 base and J by 5 bases, with 9 bases between. CDR1 and CDR2 (germline): SEHNR, FQNEAQ (reference sequence). The CDR3 is 15 amino acids. CDR3 sequence (DNA): TGTGCCAGCAGCTTAGGTCTGACAGATAATTCACCCCTCCACTTT. This translates into CASSLGLTDNSPLHF.

The chain combines TRBV5-6 with TRBJ2-3, with D tentatively TRBD2 (6 bases). V shed 2 bases and J shed 5 bases, with 15 bases lying between them. CDR1 is SGHDT, CDR2 YYEEEE, per germline. This CDR3 region has 15 residues. The CDR3 loop reads CASSLTGTYRDTQYF. CDR3 bases: TGTGCCAGCAGCTTAACCGGGACTTATCGAGATACGCAGTATTTT.

This chain links TRBV7-8 with TRBJ2-2; TRBD1 matches at 8 bases. The V gene's germline CDR1 is SGHVS and CDR2 FQNEAQ. The CDR3 extends over 15 amino acids. V lost 4 bases and J lost 1; bases outside the gene matches: 2. In DNA form, the CDR3 reads TGTGCCAGCAGCTCGGACAGGGTGAACACCGGGGAGCTGTTTTTT. Translated, it gives CASSSDRVNTGELFF.

This chain joins TRBV18 and TRBJ2-1; tentative D call: TRBD1 (6 bases). This CDR3 spans 14 amino acids. Germline V CDR1 and CDR2: KGHSH, LQKENI. Trimming stripped 4 bases from V and 7 bases from J, with 14 bases between. The CDR3 DNA is TGTGCCAGCTCACAGGGACAACGTCGGAATGAGCAGTTCTTC. Its translation is CASSQGQRRNEQFF.

The V call is TRBV5-1, the J call TRBJ1-1; the D is unclear. CDR3 size: 15 residues. V lost 0 bases to trimming and J lost 3 bases, with 12 bases between them. Germline V gives CDR1 SGHRS, CDR2 YFSETQ. The CDR3 coding sequence is TGCGCCAGCAGCTTGGAAGTTGGGAGGGACACTGAAGCTTTCTTT. Amino acid sequence: CASSLEVGRDTEAFF.

This chain links TRBV4-2 with TRBJ1-2; TRBD1 aligns across 8 bases. CDR1 is LGHNA and CDR2 is YNFKEQ in the germline V gene. Trimming removed 0 bases from V and 2 bases from J; junction bases left unmatched: 8. CDR3 length: 17 residues. CDR3 amino acids: CASSQDQAGGRNYGYTF. In DNA form, the CDR3 reads TGTGCCAGCAGCCAAGATCAGGCAGGGGGCCGAAACTATGGCTACACCTTC.

The J gene is TRBJ2-7, the V gene TRBV4-1; 11 bases map to TRBD1. CDR3 size: 16 residues. Germline lookup yields CDR1 MGHRA and CDR2 YSYEKL. Losses at the gene ends were 4 bases for V and 7 bases for J; bases not matched to a gene: 12. CDR3 sequence: CASSLGTGGLAGEQYF. In DNA, the CDR3 is TGCGCCAGCAGCCTCGGGACAGGGGGATTGGCGGGGGAGCAGTACTTC.

V usage is TRBV20-1 and J usage is TRBJ2-7; D not resolved. V lost 1 base and J 6 bases, leaving 7 bases between the germline ends. Germline CDR1 DFQATT, CDR2 SNEGSKA (reference sequence). The CDR3 consists of 11 residues. DNA of the CDR3: TGCAGTGCTAGAGTGACGGGCGAGCAGTACTTC. This sequence encodes CSARVTGEQYF.

This chain joins TRBV19 and TRBJ1-1; 8 bases align to TRBD1. The CDR3 runs to 19 residues. Germline values: CDR1 LNHDA, CDR2 SQIVND (reference sequence). Trimming at V came to 3 bases and at J to 0 bases, leaving 15 bases not matched to a gene. CDR3: CASSINRGGADSMNTEAFF. The DNA for the CDR3 is TGTGCCAGTAGTATCAACAGGGGGGGCGCGGACTCGATGAACACTGAAGCTTTCTTT.

This clone was counted once. The chain couples TRBV3-1 (or the pseudogene TRBV3-2) to TRBJ2-1; 13 nucleotides align to TRBD2. This CDR3 has 17 residues. The ends lost 3 bases at V and 8 bases at J; junction bases unmatched: 10. Looked up from germline, CDR1 is LGHDT and CDR2 is YNNKEL (reference sequence). CDR3 in amino acids: CASSQRQTSGGLDEQFF. The CDR3 DNA is TGTGCCAGCAGCCAGCGCCAGACTAGCGGGGGGTTGGATGAGCAGTTCTTC.

The rearrangement uses TRBV9 and TRBJ1-2; D unresolved. The CDR3 contains 12 residues. Germline CDR1 and CDR2: SGDLS and YYNGEE. Trimming pared 0 bases from V and 7 bases from J, leaving 7 bases between. The CDR3 is CASSVGNFGYTF. Written as DNA, the CDR3 is TGTGCCAGCAGCGTAGGTAATTTTGGCTACACCTTC.

This clone was recorded a few times. The rearrangement links TRBV3-1 (or the pseudogene TRBV3-2) to TRBJ1-1; 9 bases line up with TRBD1. The germline V gene has CDR1 LGHDT and CDR2 YNNKEL (reference sequence). Trimming removed 6 bases from V and 1 base from J; junction bases left unmatched: 3. The CDR3 is 14 amino acids. DNA for the CDR3: TGTGCCAGCAGTACAGGGGGCAGGAACACTGAAGCTTTCTTT. It encodes CASSTGGRNTEAFF.

The chain employs TRBV7-6 and TRBJ2-7; 7 nucleotides match TRBD2. The V segment lost 3 bases and the J segment 0 bases; nucleotides outside the gene matches: 2. Per germline, CDR1 SGHVS and CDR2 FNYEAQ. This CDR3 spans 14 amino acids. CDR3 in DNA: TGTGCCAGCAGCTTGAGCGGGGCCTCCTACGAGCAGTACTTC. This sequence encodes CASSLSGASYEQYF.

J is TRBJ2-3 and V is TRBV7-9; TRBD2 might be the D (5 bases). Germline-derived CDR1 and CDR2 are SEHNR and FQNEAQ (reference sequence). Between the trimmed V and J ends, which lost 5 bases and 2 bases, there was a span of 11 bases. The CDR3 is made up of 14 amino acids. Here the CDR3 reads CASSTEGLTDTQYF. DNA for the CDR3: TGTGCCAGCAGCACGGAAGGACTCACAGATACGCAGTATTTT.